The rows below give T cell receptor beta chains drawn from one sample of a study of control samples from healthy donors and cancer patients. The protocol was immunoSEQ multiplex PCR, while the TCRdb copy is restricted to in-frame clones and leaves out a portion. The sample records 100,000 to 150,000 clones, 85% to 95% being singletons. Input material: PBMCs. These TCRs come from an elderly man with head and neck cancer. Both conserved end residues are part of each CDR3. D genes are given only for firm matches. Size values are once, few and many counts, or a class for expanded clones, and some rows have none.

TRBD1	TRBV7-8	TRBJ2-3	.	CASSPEGTGGIADTQYF	TGTGCCAGCAGCCCGGAAGGGACAGGGGGCATAGCAGATACGCAGTATTTT
.	TRBV9	TRBJ2-5	.	CASSRGASQETQYF	TGTGCCAGCAGTCGGGGGGCCTCCCAAGAGACCCAGTACTTC
.	TRBV12-3/TRBV12-4	TRBJ1-2	.	CASSLTGTGGYTF	TGTGCCAGCAGTTTAACGGGGACCGGTGGCTACACCTTC
.	TRBV7-6	TRBJ1-6	few	CASSLDGRGVSPLHF	TGTGCCAGCAGCTTAGATGGCAGGGGTGTCTCACCCCTCCACTTT
.	TRBV7-9	TRBJ2-1	.	CASTPGAWDEQFF	TGTGCCAGCACCCCAGGGGCGTGGGATGAGCAGTTCTTC
TRBD1	TRBV6-6	TRBJ2-7	.	CASSQPPGQGSYEQYF	TGTGCCAGCAGTCAACCCCCGGGACAGGGGTCCTACGAGCAGTACTTC
.	TRBV7-2	TRBJ1-1	.	CASSSPGGTREAFF	TGTGCCAGCAGCTCCCCCGGGGGGACTCGAGAAGCTTTCTTT
.	TRBV29-1	TRBJ2-2	.	CSAQPRRGAGELFF	TGCAGCGCCCAGCCAAGGAGGGGGGCCGGGGAGCTGTTTTTT
TRBD1	TRBV11-2	TRBJ1-3	.	CASSLYQGEAGNTIYF	TGTGCCAGCAGCTTATATCAGGGGGAGGCTGGAAACACCATATATTTT
TRBD2	TRBV4-3	TRBJ2-5	.	CASSQDLLTSRVQETQYF	TGCGCCAGCAGCCAAGATCTGCTGACTAGCAGGGTCCAAGAGACCCAGTACTTC
.	TRBV12-3/TRBV12-4	TRBJ1-3	.	CASTQTTGNTIYF	TGTGCCAGCACTCAGACAACGGGAAACACCATATATTTT
.	TRBV21-1	TRBJ2-3	.	CASSKANREGPDTQYF	TGTGCCAGCAGCAAAGCAAACAGGGAGGGACCAGATACGCAGTATTTT